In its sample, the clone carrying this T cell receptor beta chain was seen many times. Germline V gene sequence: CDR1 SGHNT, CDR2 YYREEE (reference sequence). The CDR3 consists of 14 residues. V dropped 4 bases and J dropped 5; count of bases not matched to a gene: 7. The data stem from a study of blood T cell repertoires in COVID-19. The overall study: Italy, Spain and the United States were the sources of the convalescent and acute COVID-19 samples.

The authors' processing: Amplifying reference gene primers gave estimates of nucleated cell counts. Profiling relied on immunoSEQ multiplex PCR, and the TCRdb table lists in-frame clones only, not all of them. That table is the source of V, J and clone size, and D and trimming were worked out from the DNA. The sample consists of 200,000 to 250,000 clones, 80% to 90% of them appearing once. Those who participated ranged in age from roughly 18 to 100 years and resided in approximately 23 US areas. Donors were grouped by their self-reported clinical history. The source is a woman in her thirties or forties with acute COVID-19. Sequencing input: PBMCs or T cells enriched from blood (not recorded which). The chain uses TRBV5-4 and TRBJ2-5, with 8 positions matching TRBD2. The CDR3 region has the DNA TGTGCCAGCAGCGAAGCGGGAGTTTGGGAGACCCAGTACTTC. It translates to CASSEAGVWETQYF. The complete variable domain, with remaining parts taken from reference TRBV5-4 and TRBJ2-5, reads ETGVTQSPTHLIKTRGQQVTLRCSSQSGHNTVSWYQQALGQGPQFIFQYYREEENGRGNFPPRFSGLQFPNYSSELNVNALELDDSALYLCASSEAGVWETQYFGPGTRLLVL.